These 14 T cell receptor beta chains originate from one sample sequenced in a study of control samples from healthy donors and cancer patients. Clones were sequenced by immunoSEQ multiplex PCR, and TCRdb holds only the in-frame ones, with some missing. The sample records roughly 40,000 clones, approximately 82% being singletons. The sample taken for sequencing was blood. These receptors came from a man aged 55 to 70 in good health.

This clone was seen more than once but under ten times. V and J are TRBV7-9 and TRBJ1-5; 9 bases are shared with TRBD1. The ends lost 5 bases at V and 6 bases at J; junction bases unmatched: 5. This CDR3 spans 14 amino acids. Germline V CDR1 and CDR2: SEHNR, FQNEAQ (reference sequence). CDR3 in amino acids: CASSRTGEVQPQHF. CDR3 in DNA: TGTGCCAGCAGCCGGACAGGGGAGGTTCAGCCCCAGCATTTT.

The chain employs TRBV5-1 and TRBJ2-2; 12 bases line up with TRBD2. The CDR3 sequence is 15 residues long. CDR1 and CDR2 from the germline V gene are SGHRS and YFSETQ. Unmatched junction bases numbered 4, after V lost 4 bases and J lost 6 bases. CDR3 loop: CASSGTSGSPGELFF. In nucleotides, the CDR3 is TGCGCCAGCAGCGGGACTAGCGGGTCTCCCGGGGAGCTGTTTTTT.

The table lists this clone with a few counts. The chain uses TRBV7-8 and TRBJ1-3; D is uncertain. Germline CDR1 reads SGHVS; CDR2 reads FQNEAQ. V was shortened by 3 bases and J by 0 bases, with 15 bases between the two germline ends. The CDR3 is made up of 17 amino acids. CDR3 sequence (DNA): TGTGCCAGCAGCTTTGGAGCCGCGCCTTACTCTGGAAACACCATATATTTT. This codes for CASSFGAAPYSGNTIYF.

The chain combines TRBV5-1 with TRBJ2-5; possibly TRBD1 for D (6 bases). The CDR3 runs 16 residues. Germline CDR1 and CDR2: SGHRS and YFSETQ. V was pared by 1 base and J by 0 bases, with 13 bases between. The CDR3 nucleotides are TGCGCCAGCAGCTTGAGCAGGGGCGGGTACCAAGAGACCCAGTACTTC. This sequence encodes CASSLSRGGYQETQYF. The full variable domain, with the rest looked up from reference TRBV5-1 and TRBJ2-5, is KAGVTQTPRYLIKTRGQQVTLSCSPISGHRSVSWYQQTPGQGLQFLFEYFSETQRNKGNFPGRFSGRQFSNSRSEMNVSTLELGDSALYLCASSLSRGGYQETQYFGPGTRLLVL.

The chain has TRBV7-9 and TRBJ2-3; D is unclear. The CDR3 is 12 residues long. The germline CDR1 and CDR2 sequences are SEHNR and FQNEAQ (reference sequence). Trimming removed 2 bases from V and 6 bases from J, with 6 bases in between. The CDR3 nucleotides are TGTGCCAGCAGCTTAAGAGTTGATACGCAGTATTTT. Its translation is CASSLRVDTQYF.

The chain carries TRBV5-1 and TRBJ2-2; 7 nucleotides agree with TRBD2. The trim removed 4 bases at V and 4 bases at J, leaving 13 bases unmatched. Germline V gene sequence: CDR1 SGHRS, CDR2 YFSETQ. The CDR3 has 17 residues. For the CDR3, the DNA is TGCGCCAGCAGCGTCCCCCAAGGTCTAGCGGTCACCGGGGAGCTGTTTTTT. This translates into CASSVPQGLAVTGELFF.

The gene calls are TRBV18 and TRBJ2-7, with D perhaps matching TRBD1 or TRBD2 (5 bases each). Trimming shortened V by 3 bases and J by 6 bases, and 15 bases separated the two germline ends. CDR1 KGHSH and CDR2 LQKENI come from the germline V gene. This CDR3 is 14 amino acids long. The CDR3 DNA reads as TGTGCCAGCTCACCCGGGTTGAGGGGTGGCGAGCAGTACTTC. It translates to CASSPGLRGGEQYF.

The gene calls are TRBV3-1 (or the pseudogene TRBV3-2) and TRBJ2-1; TRBD1 matches at 7 bases. With V trimmed by 0 bases and J by 3 bases, 8 bases remained unmatched. Germline V gene data show CDR1 as LGHDT and CDR2 as YNNKEL (reference sequence). CDR3 length equals 17 residues. The CDR3 here is CASSQDQRQGDYNEQFF. CDR3 nucleotides: TGTGCCAGCAGCCAAGATCAGCGGCAGGGGGACTACAATGAGCAGTTCTTC.

The chain joins TRBV10-2 to TRBJ2-7; D gene uncertain. Trimming shortened V by 5 bases and J by 2 bases, and 22 bases separated the two germline ends. Germline-derived CDR1 and CDR2 are WSHSY and SAAADI. The CDR3 is 17 residues long. CDR3 in amino acids: CASSQLLSSDRPYEQYF. Here the CDR3 DNA reads TGCGCCAGCAGTCAGCTCCTATCTTCGGACCGTCCCTACGAGCAGTACTTC.

The rearrangement uses TRBV5-6 and TRBJ1-1, with D perhaps TRBD1 (6 bases). Trimming took 2 bases from V and 1 from J, leaving 12 bases between them. Germline CDR1 is SGHDT and CDR2 is YYEEEE. The CDR3 is made up of 15 amino acids. The CDR3 region is CASSFSTGQNTEAFF. CDR3 nucleotides: TGTGCCAGCAGCTTTTCGACAGGCCAGAACACTGAAGCTTTCTTT.

This clone has a single count. DNA for the CDR3: TGTGCCAGCAGTCCCGGGGACCGCCGAACCCATACGCAGTATTTT. Translation: CASSPGDRRTHTQYF. The chain combines TRBV28 with TRBJ2-3, with D perhaps given as TRBD1 or TRBD2 (5 bases each). The germline gives CDR1 MDHEN, CDR2 SYDVKM. Trimming cost V 5 bases and J 7 bases, with 19 bases left between them. The CDR3 has 15 amino acids. Full variable domain (rest looked up from reference TRBV28 and TRBJ2-3): DVKVTQSSRYLVKRTGEKVFLECVQDMDHENMFWYRQDPGLGLRLIYFSYDVKMKEKGDIPEGYSVSREKKERFSLILESASTNQTSMYLCASSPGDRRTHTQYFGPGTRLTVL.

This sequence joins TRBV11-1 and TRBJ1-1; no clear D. Germline V gene sequence: CDR1 SGHAT, CDR2 FQDESV (reference sequence). The germline V and J ends were trimmed by 3 bases and 1 base, with 9 bases remaining between them. The CDR3 sequence is 14 residues long. The CDR3 spells CASSFYKENTEAFF. CDR3 coding DNA: TGTGCCAGCAGCTTTTATAAGGAGAACACTGAAGCTTTCTTT.

This chain uses TRBV5-4 with TRBJ1-1; D is ambiguous. Germline assignment: CDR1 SGHNT and CDR2 YYREEE (reference sequence). This CDR3 has 14 amino acids. The V end was cut by 2 bases, the J end by 4 bases, with 12 bases between. The CDR3 nucleotides are TGTGCCAGCAGCTTTGATATAGGGAGCACTGAAGCTTTCTTT. Amino acids: CASSFDIGSTEAFF.

This clone was detected only a few times. This sequence joins TRBV10-3 and TRBJ1-1; D gene unclear. With 3 bases removed from V and 3 bases from J, the gap between germline ends came to 11 bases. The CDR3 is made up of 14 amino acids. Germline values: CDR1 ENHRY, CDR2 SYGVKD. CDR3 DNA: TGTGCCATCAGTGATAGGCAAGGGTACACTGAAGCTTTCTTT. Translated: CAISDRQGYTEAFF.